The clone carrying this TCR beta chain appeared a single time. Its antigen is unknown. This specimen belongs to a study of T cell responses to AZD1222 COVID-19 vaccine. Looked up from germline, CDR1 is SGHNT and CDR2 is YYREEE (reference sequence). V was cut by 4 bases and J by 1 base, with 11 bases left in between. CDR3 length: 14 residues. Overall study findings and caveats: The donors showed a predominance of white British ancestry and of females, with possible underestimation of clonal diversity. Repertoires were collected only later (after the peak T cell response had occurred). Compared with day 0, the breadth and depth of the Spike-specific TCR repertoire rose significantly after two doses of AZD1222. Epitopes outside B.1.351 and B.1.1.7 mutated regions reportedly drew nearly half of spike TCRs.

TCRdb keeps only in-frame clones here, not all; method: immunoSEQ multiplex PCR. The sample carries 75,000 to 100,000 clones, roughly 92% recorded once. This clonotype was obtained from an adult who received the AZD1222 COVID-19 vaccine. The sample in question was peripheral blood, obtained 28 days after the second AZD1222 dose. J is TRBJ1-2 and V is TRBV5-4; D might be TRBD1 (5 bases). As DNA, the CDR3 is TGTGCCAGCAGCGGGGCGGGGTTTAACTATGGCTACACCTTC. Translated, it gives CASSGAGFNYGYTF.